The 19 T cell receptor beta chains in this list originate from one sample, sequenced in a study of cytomegalovirus exposure and HLA in healthy donors. PCR involved 60 Vbeta and 13 Jbeta primers. Clones were read by immunoSEQ multiplex PCR, and TCRdb kept only the in-frame ones, dropping some. The ten top clones account for roughly 1.5%, within a sample of tens of thousands of clones. Material for sequencing was PBMCs. The receptor source for this set is a woman in her fifties or sixties in good health and CMV-seronegative.

The chain has TRBV6-5 and TRBJ2-5; 8 bases agree with TRBD1. This CDR3 comprises 15 residues. In germline, CDR1 is MNHEY, CDR2 SVGAGI. The V gene end was trimmed by 7 bases and the J gene end by 1 base; junction bases not matched to a gene: 8. The CDR3 here is CASNPRTGLQETQYF. DNA of the CDR3: TGTGCCAGCAATCCTAGGACAGGGCTCCAAGAGACCCAGTACTTC.

The CDR3 nucleotides are TGTGCCACCAGCCCGATGACAGCAACTGGAAACACCATATATTTT. Its protein is CATSPMTATGNTIYF. The rearrangement links TRBV15 to TRBJ1-3; D is possibly TRBD1 (5 bases). The germline V gene encodes CDR1 LNHNV and CDR2 YYDKDF (reference sequence). The length of the CDR3 is 15 residues. Trimming removed 5 bases at V and 2 bases at J, with 13 bases between. Combining the CDR3 with reference TRBV15 and TRBJ1-3 gives the whole variable domain DAMVIQNPRYQVTQFGKPVTLSCSQTLNHNVMYWYQQKSSQAPKLLFHYYDKDFNNEADTPDNFQSRRPNTSFCFLDIRSPGLGDTAMYLCATSPMTATGNTIYFGEGSWLTVV.

The chain links TRBV19 to TRBJ2-7; TRBD1 aligns across 12 bases. The CDR3 has 16 residues. V lost 4 bases and J lost 7; bases outside the gene matches: 11. The germline CDR1 and CDR2 sequences are LNHDA and SQIVND (reference sequence). CDR3 residues: CASSTQFRDRGREQYF. The CDR3 DNA reads as TGTGCCAGTAGTACACAATTCCGGGACAGGGGGCGAGAGCAGTACTTC.

The chain carries TRBV28 and TRBJ2-5, with D unclear. V was pared by 7 bases and J by 4 bases, with 16 bases between. The CDR3 runs 14 residues. Germline-derived CDR1 and CDR2 are MDHEN and SYDVKM. The CDR3 DNA sequence: TGTGCCAGCACCCCCCCCGGAGTTGGAGAGACCCAGTACTTC. Its translation is CASTPPGVGETQYF. Supplemented by reference TRBV28 and TRBJ2-5, the full variable domain reads DVKVTQSSRYLVKRTGEKVFLECVQDMDHENMFWYRQDPGLGLRLIYFSYDVKMKEKGDIPEGYSVSREKKERFSLILESASTNQTSMYLCASTPPGVGETQYFGPGTRLLVL.

The chain has TRBV6-5 and TRBJ2-1; D unresolved. V lost 8 bases and J lost 5, with 16 bases in between. The CDR3 spans 14 residues. Per germline, CDR1 MNHEY and CDR2 SVGAGI. DNA for the CDR3: TGTGCCAGCTCCAATGTGGCGGTAAACAATGAGCAGTTCTTC. It translates to CASSNVAVNNEQFF.

This chain joins TRBV18 and TRBJ1-2; perhaps TRBD1 as D (5 bases). The CDR3 has 12 residues. With 0 bases removed from V and 10 bases from J, the gap between germline ends came to 9 bases. Germline V gene data show CDR1 as KGHSH and CDR2 as LQKENI. The chain's CDR3 is CASSPPSGNYTF. The CDR3 region has the DNA TGTGCCAGCTCACCACCCTCAGGGAACTACACCTTC.

CDR3 sequence (DNA): TGCAGTGCCGGCGGCCCCGGGGAGCTGTTTTTT. Translation: CSAGGPGELFF. The chain recombines TRBV20-1 with TRBJ2-2, with no clear D. Trimming removed 6 bases at V and 6 bases at J, with 8 bases between. This CDR3 is built from 11 residues. Germline V lookup: CDR1 DFQATT, CDR2 SNEGSKA (reference sequence).

V and J are TRBV28 and TRBJ1-2; 7 nucleotides line up with TRBD1. The J segment lost 6 bases and the V segment lost 7 bases, leaving 14 bases of the junction unmatched. Germline V gene sequence: CDR1 MDHEN, CDR2 SYDVKM. This CDR3 contains 15 residues. CDR3 nucleotides: TGTGCCAGCACTCCCCCGGACAGGCTGGGGAATGGCTACACCTTC. Amino acids: CASTPPDRLGNGYTF.

The rearrangement uses TRBV30 and TRBJ2-5; 9 nucleotides match TRBD2. Per the germline V gene, CDR1 is GTSNPN and CDR2 is SVGIG (reference sequence). V was clipped by 4 bases and J by 2 bases; unmatched bases: 2. This CDR3 spans 13 amino acids. The CDR3 DNA sequence: TGTGCCTGGACTGCGGGGGGGCAAGAGACCCAGTACTTC. Protein: CAWTAGGQETQYF.

The rearrangement joins TRBV6-5 to TRBJ1-1; D not resolved. The germline CDR1 and CDR2 sequences are MNHEY and SVGAGI. The CDR3 totals 13 residues. V was pared by 6 bases and J by 5 bases, with 13 bases between. The CDR3, as DNA: TGTGCCAGCAGCAGTCTTCGTCAGACTGAAGCTTTCTTT. Translating it yields CASSSLRQTEAFF.

The rearrangement uses TRBV30 and TRBJ2-1; D possibly corresponds to TRBD2 (6 bases). Trimming took 0 bases from V and 3 from J, leaving 15 bases between them. The CDR3 totals 16 residues. CDR1 and CDR2 (germline): GTSNPN, SVGIG (reference sequence). The CDR3 coding sequence is TGTGCCTGGAGTGTACGGACGGGAGTTGGCTACAATGAGCAGTTCTTC. Its translation is CAWSVRTGVGYNEQFF.

V gene TRBV19 combines with J gene TRBJ2-1; 10 bases are shared with TRBD2. The CDR3 is 17 amino acids. Germline CDR1 LNHDA, CDR2 SQIVND (reference sequence). The J segment lost 8 bases and the V segment lost 1 base, leaving 11 bases of the junction unmatched. For the CDR3, the DNA is TGTGCCAGTAGTATAGGAGGAGCGGGAGGGCGCCAGGATGAGCAGTTCTTC. Translating it yields CASSIGGAGGRQDEQFF.

The J gene is TRBJ1-1, the V gene TRBV4-3; TRBD1 aligns across 9 bases. J was trimmed by 6 bases and V by 2 bases; bases with no gene match: 10. The CDR3 has 16 residues. Per germline, CDR1 LGHNA and CDR2 YSLEER. This chain's CDR3 is CASSQPGQGKGAEAFF. CDR3 nucleotide sequence: TGCGCCAGCAGCCAACCCGGACAGGGGAAGGGCGCTGAAGCTTTCTTT.

CDR3 sequence (DNA): TGTGCCAGTAGTATAGGGTGGGGAGAAGTGGAGACCCAGTACTTC. This sequence encodes CASSIGWGEVETQYF. The rearrangement uses TRBV19 and TRBJ2-5, with a weak D call TRBD2 (5 bases). In germline, CDR1 is LNHDA, CDR2 SQIVND (reference sequence). V was clipped by 1 base and J by 5 bases, with 14 bases between them. The CDR3 is 15 residues long.

Turning to this clone: The junction shows a germline mismatch at one end, possibly a read error. The chain recombines TRBV30 with TRBJ2-5, with 7 bases that match TRBD2. This CDR3 is 12 amino acids long. Germline V lookup: CDR1 GTSNPN, CDR2 SVGIG (reference sequence). CDR3 in DNA: TGTGTCTGGGGCGGGAGTCAACAGACCCAGTACTTC. Translated: CVWGGSQQTQYF.

V gene TRBV25-1 combines with J gene TRBJ1-2; D might be TRBD1 (5 bases). This CDR3 has 15 residues. Trimming removed 1 base at V and 4 bases at J, with 13 bases between. Germline values: CDR1 MGHDK, CDR2 SYGVNS. As DNA, the CDR3 is TGTGCCAGCAGTGAATCTGTAGGGGCCGTCTATGGCTACACCTTC. Residues: CASSESVGAVYGYTF.

This rearrangement joins TRBV15 to TRBJ1-4; D possibly corresponds to TRBD1 (6 bases). Germline CDR1 and CDR2: LNHNV and YYDKDF (reference sequence). The CDR3 is 14 amino acids. The ends were cut back, 5 bases at V and 14 bases at J, with 21 bases in the middle. The chain's CDR3 is CATSSRTAEGGLFF. In DNA, the CDR3 is TGTGCCACCAGCTCTCGGACGGCCGAAGGGGGTCTGTTTTTT.

The V call is TRBV6-1, the J call TRBJ2-7; TRBD2 aligns across 8 bases. The CDR3 is made up of 15 amino acids. Germline values: CDR1 MNHNS, CDR2 SASEGT. The trim removed 1 base at V and 2 bases at J, leaving 4 bases unmatched. The CDR3 is CASSEVTGGTYEQYF. The CDR3 DNA reads as TGTGCCAGCAGTGAAGTTACGGGAGGGACCTACGAGCAGTACTTC.

The V call is TRBV7-9, the J call TRBJ1-3, with D maybe TRBD1 (5 bases). V lost 1 base, J lost 8 bases, and 12 bases lay in between. There are 14 residues in the CDR3. In germline, CDR1 is SEHNR, CDR2 FQNEAQ (reference sequence). This CDR3 is CASSLETQADTIYF. CDR3 bases: TGTGCCAGCAGCTTAGAGACACAGGCTGACACCATATATTTT.